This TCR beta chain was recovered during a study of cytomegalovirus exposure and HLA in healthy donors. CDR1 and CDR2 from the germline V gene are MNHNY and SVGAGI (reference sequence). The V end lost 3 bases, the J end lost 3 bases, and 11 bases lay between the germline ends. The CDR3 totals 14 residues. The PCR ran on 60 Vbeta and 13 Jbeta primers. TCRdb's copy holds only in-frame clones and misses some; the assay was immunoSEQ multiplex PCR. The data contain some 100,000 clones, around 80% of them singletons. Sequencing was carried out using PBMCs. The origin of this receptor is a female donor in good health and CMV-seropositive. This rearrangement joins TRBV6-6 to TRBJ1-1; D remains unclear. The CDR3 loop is CASSYERVDTEAFF. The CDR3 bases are TGTGCCAGCAGTTATGAACGGGTAGACACTGAAGCTTTCTTT.